Listed below are T cell receptor beta chains from one sample, sequenced in a study of blood T cell repertoires in COVID-19. Using immunoSEQ multiplex PCR, the repertoire was profiled, and TCRdb retains in-frame clones only, with some absent. The data hold some 90,000 clones, with around 88% observed a single time. Input material: peripheral blood. Source of these receptors: an elderly man with active or convalescent COVID-19. Each CDR3 is given with its conserved first and last residue. D genes are given only for firm matches. Expanded clones get a size class; other rows say once, few or many, or leave the size out.

>TRBD2|few|TRBV5-4|TRBJ2-7
TGTGCCAGCAGCACGGGACTAGCGGCAAACTCCTACGAGCAGTACTTC
CASSTGLAANSYEQYF
>NA|NA|TRBV24-1|TRBJ2-1
TGTGCCACCAGTGATTTGCGGGATGGTGAGCAGTTCTTC
CATSDLRDGEQFF
>NA|NA|TRBV7-8|TRBJ1-1
TGTGCCAGCAGCTTAGTACGGGGGGCGAACACTGAAGCTTTCTTT
CASSLVRGANTEAFF
>TRBD1|NA|TRBV24-1|TRBJ2-2
TGTGCCACCAGTGACCCTGGACAGGGGGACCGGGAGCTGTTTTTT
CATSDPGQGDRELFF
>TRBD2|NA|TRBV25-1|TRBJ2-7
TGTGCCAGCGGGGGACTAGCCTACGAGCAGTACTTC
CASGGLAYEQYF
>TRBD2|NA|TRBV7-2|TRBJ2-3
TGTGCCAGCAGCTTTTTAGCGGGAGGAGTCACAGATACGCAGTATTTT
CASSFLAGGVTDTQYF
>NA|NA|TRBV4-3|TRBJ2-3
TGCGCCAGCAGCCAAGTTGCGTATAGCGATACGCAGTATTTT
CASSQVAYSDTQYF
>TRBD2|NA|TRBV7-9|TRBJ2-3
TGTGCCAGCAGCCCCGGACTAGCCGATCCAGATACGCAGTATTTT
CASSPGLADPDTQYF
>TRBD2|NA|TRBV7-8|TRBJ2-1
TGTGCCAGCAGCTTACGGACTAGCGGGAGCTCCTACAATGAGCAGTTCTTC
CASSLRTSGSSYNEQFF
>TRBD1|NA|TRBV19|TRBJ1-2
TGTGCCAGTAGTACCCCCGGACAGGGGGCTCGGGGCTACACCTTC
CASSTPGQGARGYTF
>TRBD1|NA|TRBV7-2|TRBJ2-7
TGTGCCAGCAGCTCCCGGGACAGAAAGTACGAGCAGTACTTC
CASSSRDRKYEQYF
>NA|NA|TRBV5-1|TRBJ1-1
TGCGCCAGCAGCTCAAACAGGGAGAACACTGAAGCTTTCTTT
CASSSNRENTEAFF
>TRBD1|NA|TRBV4-1|TRBJ2-3
TGCGCCAGCAGCCGTGACAGGGGGCAGGTAACAGATACGCAGTATTTT
CASSRDRGQVTDTQYF
>NA|NA|TRBV6-2/TRBV6-3|TRBJ1-2
TGTGCCAGCAGCTCCGGACAGCGCTTTCTCTCTGGCTACACCTTC
CASSSGQRFLSGYTF
>TRBD2|NA|TRBV7-9|TRBJ2-1
TGTGCCAGCAGCTTAGGGCAAGGCGGGAGGTCCTACAATGAGCAGTTCTTC
CASSLGQGGRSYNEQFF
>TRBD1|NA|TRBV2|TRBJ1-4
TGTGCCAGCAGCTTACAGGGGACTAATGAAAAACTGTTTTTT
CASSLQGTNEKLFF
>NA|NA|TRBV4-2|TRBJ2-3
TGTGCCAGCAGCCAAGGACTATACACAGATACGCAGTATTTT
CASSQGLYTDTQYF
>NA|NA|TRBV7-6|TRBJ2-1
TGTGCCAGCAGCCGAGCTTCGACCACAGCTCCTGGTGAGCAGTTCTTC
CASSRASTTAPGEQFF
>TRBD1|once|TRBV28|TRBJ1-5
TGTGCCAGCAGTTTATATTTCCGGGACAGGGGGTTGAGCAATCAGCCCCAGCATTTT
CASSLYFRDRGLSNQPQHF
>NA|NA|TRBV7-8|TRBJ1-1
TGTGCCAGCAGCCTAGGACATGGGCCTGAAGCTTTCTTT
CASSLGHGPEAFF
>TRBD2|NA|TRBV11-3|TRBJ2-1
TGTGCCAGCAGCCTAGGACTAGCGGGAGACAATGAGCAGTTCTTC
CASSLGLAGDNEQFF
>TRBD1|NA|TRBV27|TRBJ1-2
TGTGCCAGCAGCTTCCATGGACAGGGGGCATCAAACTATGGCTACACCTTC
CASSFHGQGASNYGYTF
>NA|NA|TRBV7-7|TRBJ2-1
TGTGCTAGCAGCCCCGGTCGACTAGTTTCCTACAATGAGCAGTTCTTC
CASSPGRLVSYNEQFF
>NA|few|TRBV28|TRBJ1-3
TGTGCCACCACAAGGGTTCTTTTAAGGGGCCCGGCCAACTCTGGAAACACCATATATTTT
CATTRVLLRGPANSGNTIYF
>TRBD2|NA|TRBV9|TRBJ2-7
TGTGCCAGCAGCGTAGGCGTTAGCGGGAAGAGGGGCTACGAGCAGTACTTC
CASSVGVSGKRGYEQYF
>TRBD2|NA|TRBV6-5|TRBJ2-1
TGTGCCAGTCTTGACCGGACTAGCGGGATAAATGAGCAGTTCTTC
CASLDRTSGINEQFF
>NA|NA|TRBV3-1/TRBV3-2|TRBJ2-2
TGTGCCAGCAGCCTCATCCCAGGGGCGAACACCGGGGAGCTGTTTTTT
CASSLIPGANTGELFF
>NA|NA|TRBV4-2|TRBJ2-3
TGTGCCAGCGGCGGGCACACAGATACGCAGTATTTT
CASGGHTDTQYF
>TRBD1|NA|TRBV7-3|TRBJ1-2
TGTGCCAGCAGTTCAACAGGGGGCAGCTCGTATGGCTACACCTTC
CASSSTGGSSYGYTF
>NA|NA|TRBV15|TRBJ2-7
TGTGCCACCAGCAGCCCCCCGAGCTCCTACGAGCAGTACTTC
CATSSPPSSYEQYF
>NA|once|TRBV12-3/TRBV12-4|TRBJ1-3
TGTGCCAGCACCAGCTCTGGAAACACCATATATTTT
CASTSSGNTIYF
>TRBD2|NA|TRBV7-9|TRBJ2-2
TGTGCCAGCAGCACCGGGACTAGCGGTTCGAACACCGGGGAGCTGTTTTTT
CASSTGTSGSNTGELFF
>NA|NA|TRBV7-9|TRBJ1-3
TGTGCCAGCAGCTTAACACAAAGGAGCTCTGGAAACACCATATATTTT
CASSLTQRSSGNTIYF
>TRBD2|many|TRBV7-9|TRBJ2-1
TGTGCCAGCAGAGCAGCCGGGACTAGCGGGAGTGGTGAGCAGTTCTTC
CASRAAGTSGSGEQFF
>TRBD2|NA|TRBV10-3|TRBJ2-1
TGTGCCATCAGTGAGAACCCTTCTAGCGGGGCGAACAATGAGCAGTTCTTC
CAISENPSSGANNEQFF
>TRBD1|NA|TRBV9|TRBJ2-1
TGTGCCAGCAGCGAGAGCCGGGACAGGGCTTACAATGAGCAGTTCTTC
CASSESRDRAYNEQFF
>TRBD2|NA|TRBV24-1|TRBJ2-1
TGTGCCACCAGTGACCCCCCCTCGGGCGGGAGTTACAATGAGCAGTTCTTC
CATSDPPSGGSYNEQFF
>NA|NA|TRBV11-2|TRBJ1-2
TGTGCCAGCAGCCCCCGTACAGGGTTCAACTATGGCTACACCTTC
CASSPRTGFNYGYTF
>TRBD2|NA|TRBV7-8|TRBJ2-2
TGTGCCAGCAGCGCCCGACTAGCGGGAGGTTTCGGGGAGCTGTTTTTT
CASSARLAGGFGELFF
>NA|NA|TRBV5-4|TRBJ2-1
TGTGCCAGCAGCTTGCCCCCTTATCCGGGGGAGAGCTCCTACAATGAGCAGTTCTTC
CASSLPPYPGESSYNEQFF
>TRBD1|NA|TRBV5-1|TRBJ2-7
TGCGCCAGCAGCTTGGACAGGGGCTACGAGCAGTACTTC
CASSLDRGYEQYF
>TRBD1|NA|TRBV2|TRBJ2-7
TGTGCCAGCAGTATGGACAGGGTTCACGAGCAGTACTTC
CASSMDRVHEQYF
>NA|NA|TRBV7-2|TRBJ2-7
TGTGCCAGCAACCCGAGCCAGGGTCCCTACGAGCAGTACTTC
CASNPSQGPYEQYF
>NA|NA|TRBV27|TRBJ1-2
TGTGCCACCACCGACAGGCTGGGCGGCTACACCTTC
CATTDRLGGYTF
>TRBD1|NA|TRBV29-1|TRBJ1-1
TGCAGCGCAAAACAGGGGATGAACACTGAAGCTTTCTTT
CSAKQGMNTEAFF
>TRBD2|NA|TRBV18|TRBJ2-5
TGTGCCAGCTCACCACGACTAGCGGGAGTAGAGACCCAGTACTTC
CASSPRLAGVETQYF
>TRBD1|few|TRBV4-2|TRBJ1-5
TGTGCCAGCAGCCGAGGACAGGGGGTTGGCAATCAGCCCCAGCATTTT
CASSRGQGVGNQPQHF
>NA|NA|TRBV19|TRBJ2-1
TGTGCCAGTAGTATCAGTGCTAGCCCCAATGAGCAGTTCTTC
CASSISASPNEQFF
>NA|NA|TRBV28|TRBJ1-2
TGTGCCAGCAGTCCTCTAAGGGTTAGACTACTTGGCTACACCTTC
CASSPLRVRLLGYTF
>NA|NA|TRBV6-1|TRBJ1-6
TGTGCCAGCAGTGAGGTCCCCGCGGAGTATAATTCACCCCTCCACTTT
CASSEVPAEYNSPLHF
>TRBD2|few|TRBV7-6|TRBJ2-1
TGTGCCAGCAGCTTGCCTAGCGGTCCCTACAATGAGCAGTTCTTC
CASSLPSGPYNEQFF
>TRBD1|once|TRBV4-1|TRBJ2-3
TGCGCCAGCAGCCAAGGGACAGGGGGGCCAGATACGCAGTATTTT
CASSQGTGGPDTQYF
>TRBD1|few|TRBV14|TRBJ1-6
TGTGCCAGCAGCCCGGACAGGGTGCCAAATTCACCCCTCCACTTT
CASSPDRVPNSPLHF